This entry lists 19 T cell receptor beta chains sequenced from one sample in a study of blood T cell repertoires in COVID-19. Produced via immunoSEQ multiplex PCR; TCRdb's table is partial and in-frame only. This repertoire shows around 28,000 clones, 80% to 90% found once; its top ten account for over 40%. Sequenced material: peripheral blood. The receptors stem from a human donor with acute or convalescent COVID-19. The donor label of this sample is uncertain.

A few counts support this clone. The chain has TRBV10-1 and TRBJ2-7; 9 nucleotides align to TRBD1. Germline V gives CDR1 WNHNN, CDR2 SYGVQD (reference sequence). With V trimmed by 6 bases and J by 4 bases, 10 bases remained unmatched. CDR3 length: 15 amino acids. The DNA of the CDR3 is TGCGCCAGCAGCGACGGGACAGGGAGGGGATACGAGCAGTACTTC. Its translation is CASSDGTGRGYEQYF.

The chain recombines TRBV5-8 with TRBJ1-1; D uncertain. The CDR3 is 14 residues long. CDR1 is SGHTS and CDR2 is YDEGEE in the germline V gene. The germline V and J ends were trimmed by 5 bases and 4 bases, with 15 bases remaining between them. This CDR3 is CASRRGRGTTEAFF. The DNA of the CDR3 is TGTGCCAGCAGACGCGGACGGGGTACCACTGAAGCTTTCTTT.

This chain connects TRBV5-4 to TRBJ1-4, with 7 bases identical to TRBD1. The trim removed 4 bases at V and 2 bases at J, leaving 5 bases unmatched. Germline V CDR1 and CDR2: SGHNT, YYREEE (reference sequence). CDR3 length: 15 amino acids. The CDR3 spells CASSPSRGTNEKLFF. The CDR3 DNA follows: TGTGCCAGCAGCCCCTCCAGGGGGACTAATGAAAAACTGTTTTTT.

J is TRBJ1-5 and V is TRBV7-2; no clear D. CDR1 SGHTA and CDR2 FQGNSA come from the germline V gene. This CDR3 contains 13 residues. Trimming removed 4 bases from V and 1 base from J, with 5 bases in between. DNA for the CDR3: TGTGCCAGCAGCTCTTCCAGCAATCAGCCCCAGCATTTT. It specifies CASSSSSNQPQHF.

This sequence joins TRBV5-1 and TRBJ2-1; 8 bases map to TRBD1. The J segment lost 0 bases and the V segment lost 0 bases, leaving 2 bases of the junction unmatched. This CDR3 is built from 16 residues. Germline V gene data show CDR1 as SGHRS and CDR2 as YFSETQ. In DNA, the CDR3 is TGCGCCAGCAGCTTGGGACAGGGGAGCTCCTACAATGAGCAGTTCTTC. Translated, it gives CASSLGQGSSYNEQFF.

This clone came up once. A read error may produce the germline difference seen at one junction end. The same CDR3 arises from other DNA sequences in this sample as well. The CDR3 coding sequence is TGTGCCAGCAGCACCGGGAGGAACTATGGTTACACCTTC. It codes for CASSTGRNYGYTF. This chain joins TRBV27 and TRBJ1-2; D remains ambiguous. From germline, CDR1 is MNHEY and CDR2 SMNVEV (reference sequence). This CDR3 has 13 residues.

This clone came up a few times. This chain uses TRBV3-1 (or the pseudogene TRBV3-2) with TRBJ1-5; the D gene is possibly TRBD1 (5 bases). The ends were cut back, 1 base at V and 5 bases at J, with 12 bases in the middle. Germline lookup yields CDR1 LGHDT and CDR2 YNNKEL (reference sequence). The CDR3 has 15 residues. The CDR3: CASSQVGGLHQPQHF. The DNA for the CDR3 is TGTGCCAGCAGCCAAGTCGGGGGTCTTCATCAGCCCCAGCATTTT.

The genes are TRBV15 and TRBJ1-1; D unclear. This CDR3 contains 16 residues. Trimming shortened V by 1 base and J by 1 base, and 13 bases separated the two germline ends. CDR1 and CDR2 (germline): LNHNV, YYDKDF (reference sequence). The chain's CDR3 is CATSRVGGFPNTEAFF. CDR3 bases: TGTGCCACCAGCAGAGTGGGAGGGTTCCCGAACACTGAAGCTTTCTTT.

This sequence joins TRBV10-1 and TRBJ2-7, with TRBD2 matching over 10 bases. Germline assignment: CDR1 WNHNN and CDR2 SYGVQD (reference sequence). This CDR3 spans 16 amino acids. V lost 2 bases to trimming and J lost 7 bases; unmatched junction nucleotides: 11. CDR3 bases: TGCGCCAGCAGTGAGGTTCGGGCTAGCGGGAGACGGGAGCAGTACTTC. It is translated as CASSEVRASGRREQYF.

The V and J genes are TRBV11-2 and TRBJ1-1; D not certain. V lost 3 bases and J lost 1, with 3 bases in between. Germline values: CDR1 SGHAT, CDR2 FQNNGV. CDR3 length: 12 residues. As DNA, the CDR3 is TGTGCCAGCAGCTTTAAGAACACTGAAGCTTTCTTT. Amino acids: CASSFKNTEAFF.

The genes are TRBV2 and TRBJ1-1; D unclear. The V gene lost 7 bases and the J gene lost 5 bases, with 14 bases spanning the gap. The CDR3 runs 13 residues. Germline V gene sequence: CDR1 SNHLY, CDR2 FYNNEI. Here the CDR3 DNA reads TGTGCCAGCAAAATAGGAGGGCTTACTGAAGCTTTCTTT. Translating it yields CASKIGGLTEAFF.

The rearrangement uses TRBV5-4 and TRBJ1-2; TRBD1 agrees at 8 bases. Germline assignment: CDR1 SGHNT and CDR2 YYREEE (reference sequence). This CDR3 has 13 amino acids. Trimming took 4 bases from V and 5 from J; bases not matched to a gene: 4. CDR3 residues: CASSPRTGYGYTF. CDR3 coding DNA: TGTGCCAGCAGCCCTCGGACAGGGTATGGCTACACCTTC.

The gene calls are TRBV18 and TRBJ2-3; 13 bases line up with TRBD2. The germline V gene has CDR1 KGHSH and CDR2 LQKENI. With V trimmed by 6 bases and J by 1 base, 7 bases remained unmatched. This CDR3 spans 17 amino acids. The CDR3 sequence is CASSHGTSGIGTDTQYF. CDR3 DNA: TGTGCCAGCTCTCACGGGACTAGCGGGATTGGCACAGATACGCAGTATTTT.

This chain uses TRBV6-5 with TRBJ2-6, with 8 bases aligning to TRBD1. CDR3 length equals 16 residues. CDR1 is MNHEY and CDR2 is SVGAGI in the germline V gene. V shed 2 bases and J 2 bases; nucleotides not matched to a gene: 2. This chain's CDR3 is CASSYGTGAGANVLTF. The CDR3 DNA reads TGTGCCAGCAGTTACGGGACAGGAGCTGGGGCCAACGTCCTGACTTTC.

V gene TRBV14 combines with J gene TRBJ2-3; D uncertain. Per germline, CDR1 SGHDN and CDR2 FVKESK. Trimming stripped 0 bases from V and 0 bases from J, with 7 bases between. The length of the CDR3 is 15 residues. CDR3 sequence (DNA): TGTGCCAGCAGCCAAGACCATAGAAGCACAGATACGCAGTATTTT. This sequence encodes CASSQDHRSTDTQYF. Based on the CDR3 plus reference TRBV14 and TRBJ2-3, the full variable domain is EAGVTQFPSHSVIEKGQTVTLRCDPISGHDNLYWYRRVMGKEIKFLLHFVKESKQDESGMPNNRFLAERTGGTYSTLKVQPAELEDSGVYFCASSQDHRSTDTQYFGPGTRLTVL.

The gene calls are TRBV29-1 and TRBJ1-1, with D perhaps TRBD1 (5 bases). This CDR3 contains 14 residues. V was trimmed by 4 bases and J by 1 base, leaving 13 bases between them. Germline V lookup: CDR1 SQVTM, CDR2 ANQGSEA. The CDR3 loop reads CSVGERQRNTEAFF. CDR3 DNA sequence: TGCAGCGTTGGAGAACGACAGAGGAACACTGAAGCTTTCTTT.

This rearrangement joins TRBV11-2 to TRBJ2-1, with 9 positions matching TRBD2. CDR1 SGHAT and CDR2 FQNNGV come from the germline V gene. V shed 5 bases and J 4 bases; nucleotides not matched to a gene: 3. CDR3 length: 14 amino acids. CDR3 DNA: TGTGCCAGCAGCCCCAGCGGGGGGTACAATGAGCAGTTCTTC. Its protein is CASSPSGGYNEQFF.

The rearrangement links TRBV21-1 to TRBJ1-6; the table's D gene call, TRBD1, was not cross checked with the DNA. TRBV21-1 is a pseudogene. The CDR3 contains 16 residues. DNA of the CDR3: TGTGCCAGCAGCACTGCAGGACAGGGGGCGAATTCACCCCTCCACTTT. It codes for CASSTAGQGANSPLHF.

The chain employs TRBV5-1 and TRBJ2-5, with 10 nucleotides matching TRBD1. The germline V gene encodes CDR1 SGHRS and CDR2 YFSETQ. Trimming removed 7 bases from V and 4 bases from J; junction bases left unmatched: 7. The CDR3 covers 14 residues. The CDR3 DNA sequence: TGCGCCAGCGCGACAGGGGGCGCGATAGAGACCCAGTACTTC. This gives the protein CASATGGAIETQYF.